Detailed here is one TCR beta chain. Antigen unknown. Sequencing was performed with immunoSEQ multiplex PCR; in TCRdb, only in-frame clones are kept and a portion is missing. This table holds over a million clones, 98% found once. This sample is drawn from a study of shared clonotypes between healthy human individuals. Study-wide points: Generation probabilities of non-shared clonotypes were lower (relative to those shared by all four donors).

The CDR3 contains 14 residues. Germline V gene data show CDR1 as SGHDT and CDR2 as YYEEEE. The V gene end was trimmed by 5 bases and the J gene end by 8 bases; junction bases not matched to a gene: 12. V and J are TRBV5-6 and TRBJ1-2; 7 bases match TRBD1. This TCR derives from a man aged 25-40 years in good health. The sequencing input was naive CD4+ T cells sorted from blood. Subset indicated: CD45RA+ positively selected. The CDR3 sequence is CASRKTGNERGYTF. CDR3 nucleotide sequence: TGTGCCAGCAGAAAGACAGGGAACGAGAGGGGCTACACCTTC.